This T cell receptor beta chain was recovered during a study of blood T cell repertoires in COVID-19. Study details: The origin of the acute and convalescent COVID-19 samples was the United States, Italy and Spain. Sources were T cells, B-cell-depleted T cells, or PBMCs; the material itself was cDNA or gDNA.

Original methodology: Nucleated cell counts were estimated from reference gene primer amplification. The protocol was immunoSEQ multiplex PCR, while the TCRdb copy is restricted to in-frame clones and leaves out a portion. V and J calls and clone size come straight from that table; D and trimming were deduced from the DNA. The repertoire holds fewer than 300,000 clones, with roughly 86% as singletons. The germline gives CDR1 SGHVS, CDR2 FNYEAQ. V lost 2 bases to trimming and J lost 6 bases; unmatched junction nucleotides: 7. The length of the CDR3 is 15 residues. This chain links TRBV7-6 with TRBJ2-3; 8 bases line up with TRBD2. The receptor was isolated from a man in his forties who had recovered from COVID-19. The sample was peripheral blood. The CDR3 here is CASSLLTGGVDTQYF. CDR3 nucleotide sequence: TGTGCCAGCAGCTTATTAACGGGAGGGGTGGATACGCAGTATTTT.